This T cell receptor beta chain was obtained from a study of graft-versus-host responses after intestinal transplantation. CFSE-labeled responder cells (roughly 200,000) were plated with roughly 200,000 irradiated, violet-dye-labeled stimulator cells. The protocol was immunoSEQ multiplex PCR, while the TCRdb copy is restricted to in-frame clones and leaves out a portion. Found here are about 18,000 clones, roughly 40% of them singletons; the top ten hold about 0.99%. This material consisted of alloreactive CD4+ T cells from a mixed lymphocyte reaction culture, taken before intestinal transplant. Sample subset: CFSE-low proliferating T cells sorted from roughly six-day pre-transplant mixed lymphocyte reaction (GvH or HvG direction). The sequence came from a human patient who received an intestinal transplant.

The CDR3 nucleotides read TGTGCCAGCAGCGTCTCGGGCTGGGGCTACACCTTC. Protein sequence: CASSVSGWGYTF. The V call is TRBV9, the J call TRBJ1-2, with D unclear. Germline lookup yields CDR1 SGDLS and CDR2 YYNGEE. This CDR3 region has 12 residues. Trimming shortened V by 2 bases and J by 8 bases, and 10 bases separated the two germline ends.